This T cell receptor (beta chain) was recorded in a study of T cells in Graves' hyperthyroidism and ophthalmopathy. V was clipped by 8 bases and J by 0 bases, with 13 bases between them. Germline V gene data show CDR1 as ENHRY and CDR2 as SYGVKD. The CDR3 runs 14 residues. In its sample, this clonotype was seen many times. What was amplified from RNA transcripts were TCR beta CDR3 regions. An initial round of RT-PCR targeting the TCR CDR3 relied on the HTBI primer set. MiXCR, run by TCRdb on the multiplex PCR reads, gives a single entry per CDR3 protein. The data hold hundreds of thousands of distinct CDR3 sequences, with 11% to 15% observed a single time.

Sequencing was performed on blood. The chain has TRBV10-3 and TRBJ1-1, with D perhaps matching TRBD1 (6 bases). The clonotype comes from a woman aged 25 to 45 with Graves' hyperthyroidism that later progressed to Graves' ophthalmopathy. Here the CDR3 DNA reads TGTGCCATCTCCGGGGGCGCAATGAACACTGAAGCTTTCTTT. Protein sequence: CAISGGAMNTEAFF.